What follows are 30 T cell receptor beta chains derived from one specimen sequenced in a study of shared T cell receptors in the human thymus (dated by TCRdb to the early 2020s). Receptors were amplified or captured by the immunoSEQ multiplex PCR assay. Here the immuneACCESS table is served through TCRdb, limited to in-frame sequences with V and J called. Missing clones are a known gap in these copies; in checked studies unresolved V genes cover under half, and the rest lacks a known reason. Recorded for this sample are about 400,000 clones; over 90% of them occurred a single time. 0.02% of the sample is taken by the ten largest. Sequencing was carried out using thymocytes. These receptors were taken from a human donor.

V gene TRBV10-1 combines with J gene TRBJ2-7; D gene uncertain. The CDR3 extends over 18 amino acids. CDR1 WNHNN and CDR2 SYGVQD come from the germline V gene (reference sequence). Trimming cost V 0 bases and J 2 bases, with 20 bases left between them. For the CDR3, the DNA is TGCGCCAGCAGTGAGTCATGGAGTGGGGTCCCTCACCCCTACGAGCAGTACTTC. This sequence encodes CASSESWSGVPHPYEQYF.

This clone was detected only a few times. The chain joins TRBV28 to TRBJ1-2, with a tentative D call TRBD1 (6 bases). With 2 bases removed from V and 6 bases from J, the gap between germline ends came to 7 bases. Looked up from germline, CDR1 is MDHEN and CDR2 is SYDVKM. CDR3 length: 12 amino acids. The CDR3 DNA is TGTGCCAGCAGTTTAGGGGGCCATGGCTACACCTTC. Its protein is CASSLGGHGYTF.

V and J are TRBV4-2 and TRBJ2-1, with 12 bases matching TRBD1. The CDR3 spans 19 residues. CDR1 is LGHNA, CDR2 YNFKEQ, per germline. V lost 4 bases, J lost 4 bases, and 14 bases stayed unmatched. The CDR3 DNA sequence: TGTGCCAGCAGCCTTTATGTTCCCCGGGACAGGGGGCGATACAATGAGCAGTTCTTC. Protein sequence: CASSLYVPRDRGRYNEQFF.

The V call is TRBV30, the J call TRBJ2-2, with a possible D match to TRBD2 (6 bases). The CDR3 loop spans 15 amino acids. Germline values: CDR1 GTSNPN, CDR2 SVGIG (reference sequence). V lost 0 bases, J lost 3 bases, and 11 bases lay in between. CDR3 DNA: TGTGCCTGGAGTGTACGCCGGGAGTACACCGGGGAGCTGTTTTTT. It codes for CAWSVRREYTGELFF.

The gene calls are TRBV7-6 and TRBJ1-1, with 7 nucleotides matching TRBD1. Germline CDR1 and CDR2: SGHVS and FNYEAQ. The V gene end was trimmed by 2 bases and the J gene end by 0 bases; junction bases not matched to a gene: 9. This CDR3 contains 17 residues. For the CDR3, the DNA is TGTGCCAGCAGCTTACCCGACAGGGAGACCCTGAACACTGAAGCTTTCTTT. Translation gives CASSLPDRETLNTEAFF.

V and J are TRBV28 and TRBJ2-1, with TRBD2 identical over 10 bases. J lost 8 bases, V lost 2 bases, and 6 bases had no gene match. From germline, CDR1 is MDHEN and CDR2 SYDVKM. CDR3 length: 15 amino acids. This CDR3 is CASSLSGRARHEQFF. For the CDR3, the DNA is TGTGCCAGCAGTTTAAGCGGGAGGGCCAGGCATGAGCAGTTCTTC.

A remark on this clone: Different DNA sequences within this sample yield the same CDR3. The rearrangement uses TRBV7-2 and TRBJ2-5; D gene ambiguous. Deletions cut 5 bases from V and 1 base from J, with 5 bases between. The CDR3 extends over 12 amino acids. CDR1 is SGHTA and CDR2 is FQGNSA in the germline V gene. The CDR3 is CASSPSQETQYF. The CDR3 DNA sequence: TGTGCCAGCAGCCCAAGCCAAGAGACCCAGTACTTC.

The chain joins TRBV7-9 to TRBJ2-1; possibly TRBD1 or TRBD2 for D (6 bases each). This CDR3 has 14 amino acids. Trimming took off 5 bases at V and 7 bases at J, with 15 bases between the two ends. CDR1 is SEHNR and CDR2 is FQNEAQ in the germline V gene (reference sequence). CDR3 nucleotide sequence: TGTGCCAGCAGCGGTGGTGTAGGGGGGAATGAGCAGTTCTTC. As protein: CASSGGVGGNEQFF. The full variable domain, rest sourced from reference TRBV7-9 and TRBJ2-1, is DTGVSQNPRHKITKRGQNVTFRCDPISEHNRLYWYRQTLGQGPEFLTYFQNEAQLEKSRLLSDRFSAERPKGSFSTLEIQRTEQGDSAMYLCASSGGVGGNEQFFGPGTRLTVL.

This rearrangement joins TRBV7-9 to TRBJ2-7; TRBD1 might be the D (6 bases). The CDR3 is 14 amino acids. CDR1 is SEHNR, CDR2 FQNEAQ, per germline (reference sequence). V was pared by 3 bases and J by 3 bases, with 12 bases between. CDR3 residues: CASSFYDRYYEQYF. DNA for the CDR3: TGTGCCAGCAGCTTTTACGACAGGTACTACGAGCAGTACTTC.

This chain uses TRBV28 with TRBJ1-2; 8 bases match TRBD1. Germline CDR1 is MDHEN and CDR2 is SYDVKM. The CDR3 covers 17 residues. V lost 7 bases, J lost 4 bases, and 17 bases stayed unmatched. CDR3 nucleotides: TGTGCCAGCATTGACCGGGACAGGACATCCTATGGCTATGGCTACACCTTC. This translates into CASIDRDRTSYGYGYTF.

The genes are TRBV5-1 and TRBJ2-5; TRBD2 aligns across 15 bases. There are 20 residues in the CDR3. Germline CDR1 reads SGHRS; CDR2 reads YFSETQ. With 2 bases clipped from V and 5 bases from J, the junction kept 16 bases outside the gene matches. The CDR3 bases are TGCGCCAGCAGCTTCGCAGTCGGCGGACTAGCGGGAGGGCCGGGGGAGACCCAGTACTTC. Protein: CASSFAVGGLAGGPGETQYF. The full variable domain, completed using reference TRBV5-1 and TRBJ2-5, is KAGVTQTPRYLIKTRGQQVTLSCSPISGHRSVSWYQQTPGQGLQFLFEYFSETQRNKGNFPGRFSGRQFSNSRSEMNVSTLELGDSALYLCASSFAVGGLAGGPGETQYFGPGTRLLVL.

This clone was seen only once. The V and J genes are TRBV4-1 and TRBJ1-1; D perhaps matches TRBD1 (6 bases). The germline gives CDR1 MGHRA, CDR2 YSYEKL. The V end lost 0 bases, the J end lost 1 base, and 15 bases lay between the germline ends. The CDR3 loop spans 17 amino acids. The chain's CDR3 is CASSQDSQGGGNTEAFF. CDR3 nucleotides: TGCGCCAGCAGCCAAGATTCCCAGGGAGGGGGGAACACTGAAGCTTTCTTT.

Turning to this clone: Other DNA sequences from this sample encode an identical CDR3 as well. This chain joins TRBV15 and TRBJ1-2; D is possibly TRBD1 (5 bases). Trimming pared 0 bases from V and 8 bases from J, leaving 7 bases between. The CDR3 runs 12 residues. The germline CDR1 and CDR2 sequences are LNHNV and YYDKDF (reference sequence). CDR3 sequence (DNA): TGTGCCACCAGCAGAGATCGGGGGGGCTACACCTTC. It specifies CATSRDRGGYTF.

V is TRBV5-1 and J is TRBJ2-3; TRBD2 aligns across 8 bases. The V gene's germline CDR1 is SGHRS and CDR2 YFSETQ. This CDR3 contains 15 residues. After removal of 1 base from V and 0 bases from J, the junction contained 1 base not matched to a gene. CDR3 region: CASSLSGRSTDTQYF. The CDR3 nucleotides read TGCGCCAGCAGCTTGAGCGGGAGAAGCACAGATACGCAGTATTTT.

V gene TRBV9 combines with J gene TRBJ2-1, with 11 bases identical to TRBD2. The germline CDR1 and CDR2 sequences are SGDLS and YYNGEE. This CDR3 is 15 amino acids long. V was pared by 3 bases and J by 6 bases, with 5 bases of the junction left unmatched. The CDR3 sequence: CASSAGTSGGNEQFF. The DNA for the CDR3 is TGTGCCAGCAGCGCCGGGACTAGCGGAGGCAATGAGCAGTTCTTC.

The chain combines TRBV4-1 with TRBJ2-7, with D perhaps TRBD1 (5 bases). CDR3 size: 16 residues. V gave up 0 bases and J gave up 2 bases, with 14 bases separating them. Germline CDR1 reads MGHRA; CDR2 reads YSYEKL. This CDR3 reads CASSQDFAPRAYEQYF. CDR3 sequence (DNA): TGCGCCAGCAGCCAAGATTTCGCGCCCAGGGCCTACGAGCAGTACTTC.

The V and J genes are TRBV6-1 and TRBJ1-4; D may be TRBD1 (5 bases). The CDR3 extends over 14 amino acids. V dropped 6 bases and J dropped 6 bases, with 14 bases sitting between them. The germline gives CDR1 MNHNS, CDR2 SASEGT. CDR3 sequence: CASSAGTPYEKLFF. CDR3 DNA sequence: TGTGCCAGCAGCGCCGGGACTCCTTATGAAAAACTGTTTTTT.

The genes are TRBV7-2 and TRBJ2-7; the match to TRBD1 covers 10 bases. The germline CDR1 and CDR2 sequences are SGHTA and FQGNSA. V gave up 6 bases and J gave up 1 base; unmatched junction bases: 9. The CDR3 consists of 16 residues. CDR3 DNA sequence: TGTGCCAGCAGTTCTCTTAGGGGACAGGGGTCCTACGAGCAGTACTTC. It codes for CASSSLRGQGSYEQYF. The variable domain in full, completed from reference TRBV7-2 and TRBJ2-7, reads GAGVSQSPSNKVTEKGKDVELRCDPISGHTALYWYRQSLGQGLEFLIYFQGNSAPDKSGLPSDRFSAERTGGSVSTLTIQRTQQEDSAVYLCASSSLRGQGSYEQYFGPGTRLTVT.

This sequence joins TRBV2 and TRBJ1-5; D possibly corresponds to TRBD1 (6 bases). Germline V gene data show CDR1 as SNHLY and CDR2 as FYNNEI. The CDR3 runs to 13 residues. V lost 3 bases, J lost 7 bases, and 10 bases lay in between. The CDR3 DNA follows: TGTGCCAGCAGTGAGGGGGCAGGACAGCCCCAGCATTTT. Encoded protein: CASSEGAGQPQHF.

The V call is TRBV29-1, the J call TRBJ2-1, with D hard to call. This CDR3 comprises 12 residues. Germline lookup yields CDR1 SQVTM and CDR2 ANQGSEA. The CDR3 reads CTTTWLRDEQFF. The CDR3, as DNA: TGCACCACGACCTGGCTGCGCGATGAGCAGTTCTTC.

V gene TRBV2 combines with J gene TRBJ2-3, with TRBD2 as a possible D gene (6 bases). The CDR3 sequence is 18 residues long. Trimming took 1 base from V and 6 from J, leaving 23 bases between them. The germline CDR1 and CDR2 sequences are SNHLY and FYNNEI. CDR3 amino acids: CASSEVTQEGKNEDTQYF. The CDR3 DNA sequence: TGTGCCAGCAGTGAAGTTACCCAGGAGGGAAAGAATGAGGATACGCAGTATTTT.

The chain is built from TRBV27 and TRBJ2-1; no clear D. Trimming stripped 5 bases from V and 12 bases from J, with 14 bases between. Per germline, CDR1 MNHEY and CDR2 SMNVEV (reference sequence). The CDR3 consists of 12 residues. The CDR3 sequence is CASSPRSFVQFF. In nucleotides, the CDR3 is TGTGCCAGCAGTCCTAGGAGTTTTGTGCAGTTCTTC.

V and J are TRBV5-6 and TRBJ2-3; D uncertain. This CDR3 region has 17 residues. V lost 0 bases and J 2 bases, leaving 16 bases between the germline ends. Germline loops: CDR1 SGHDT, CDR2 YYEEEE. CDR3 sequence: CASSLVISIGNTDTQYF. The CDR3 DNA sequence: TGTGCCAGCAGCTTGGTGATAAGCATTGGGAACACAGATACGCAGTATTTT.

This clone came up a few times. This chain uses TRBV5-1 with TRBJ2-7, with D tentatively TRBD1 or TRBD2 (7 bases each). Germline V gives CDR1 SGHRS, CDR2 YFSETQ. Trimming shortened V by 4 bases and J by 0 bases, and 20 bases separated the two germline ends. The CDR3 is 17 residues long. CDR3 in DNA: TGCGCCAGCAGCCTACCTCGGGGGGACAGCCTCTCCTACGAGCAGTACTTC. Its translation is CASSLPRGDSLSYEQYF. The full variable domain, in which reference TRBV5-1 and TRBJ2-7 provide the parts outside the CDR3, is KAGVTQTPRYLIKTRGQQVTLSCSPISGHRSVSWYQQTPGQGLQFLFEYFSETQRNKGNFPGRFSGRQFSNSRSEMNVSTLELGDSALYLCASSLPRGDSLSYEQYFGPGTRLTVT.

This chain joins TRBV6-1 and TRBJ2-1; D uncertain. V lost 0 bases and J lost 13, with 16 bases in between. CDR3 length equals 14 residues. Germline V gene sequence: CDR1 MNHNS, CDR2 SASEGT. Here the CDR3 reads CASSEALGPSPQFF. CDR3 sequence (DNA): TGTGCCAGCAGTGAAGCGCTTGGGCCTTCCCCCCAGTTCTTC.

The chain joins TRBV4-1 to TRBJ2-7; tentatively, D is TRBD2 (5 bases). Germline CDR1 and CDR2: MGHRA and YSYEKL. V shed 2 bases and J shed 0 bases, with 17 bases lying between them. This CDR3 contains 17 residues. CDR3 bases: TGCGCCAGCAGCCAACTTGAGGGCAGCCCGATCTCCTACGAGCAGTACTTC. Amino acid sequence: CASSQLEGSPISYEQYF.

The chain is built from TRBV9 and TRBJ2-3; 7 nucleotides match TRBD2. Trimming removed 2 bases from V and 2 bases from J; junction bases left unmatched: 5. The CDR3 is 15 residues long. CDR1 SGDLS and CDR2 YYNGEE come from the germline V gene. CDR3 residues: CASSVSGRATDTQYF. The DNA of the CDR3 is TGTGCCAGCAGCGTGAGTGGGAGGGCCACAGATACGCAGTATTTT. The whole variable domain, filled in from reference TRBV9 and TRBJ2-3, reads DSGVTQTPKHLITATGQRVTLRCSPRSGDLSVYWYQQSLDQGLQFLIQYYNGEERAKGNILERFSAQQFPDLHSELNLSSLELGDSALYFCASSVSGRATDTQYFGPGTRLTVL.

This sequence joins TRBV7-2 and TRBJ1-1, with TRBD1 matching over 12 bases. Germline CDR1 and CDR2: SGHTA and FQGNSA. This CDR3 is built from 18 residues. V shed 5 bases and J 0 bases; nucleotides not matched to a gene: 10. The CDR3 DNA is TGTGCCAGCAGCCCACGCCGGGACAGGGGGCGAATGAACACTGAAGCTTTCTTT. Residues: CASSPRRDRGRMNTEAFF.

The genes are TRBV28 and TRBJ2-2; D may be TRBD2 (7 bases). CDR1 and CDR2 from the germline V gene are MDHEN and SYDVKM. V lost 5 bases and J 5 bases, leaving 12 bases between the germline ends. The CDR3 contains 14 residues. The CDR3 DNA is TGTGCCAGCAGTAGGGGGGGTAATACCGGGGAGCTGTTTTTT. Translation gives CASSRGGNTGELFF.

This chain links TRBV7-9 with TRBJ2-1, with a possible D match to TRBD1 (6 bases). Trimming pared 1 base from V and 6 bases from J, leaving 19 bases between. Germline CDR1 SEHNR, CDR2 FQNEAQ (reference sequence). This CDR3 has 17 amino acids. The CDR3 here is CASSLDTQGKHTNEQFF. CDR3 nucleotide sequence: TGTGCCAGCAGCTTAGACACGCAGGGGAAGCACACCAATGAGCAGTTCTTC.